This is a list of T cell receptor beta chains from one sample in a study of shared clonotypes between healthy human individuals. Profiled with immunoSEQ multiplex PCR; TCRdb holds only in-frame clones, not every one. In the table there are over 700,000 clones, 72% of which are singletons. Sequencing was performed on memory CD4+ T cells sorted from blood. The receptors derive from a woman aged 25 to 39 in good health. Both conserved end residues are part of each CDR3. Each record gives: clone size, J gene, V gene, D gene, CDR3 DNA, CDR3 protein. D genes are given only for firm matches. Clone size, where shown, is once, few, many, or a class for clones that have expanded.

abundance: .
j_gene: TRBJ2-5
v_gene: TRBV5-1
d_gene: TRBD1
CDR3nt: TGCGCCAGCAGCTCCGGATTTCGACAGGGGCGCCCACTAGGCAGGACCCAGTACTTC
CDR3aa: CASSSGFRQGRPLGRTQYF

abundance: .
j_gene: TRBJ2-3
v_gene: TRBV2
d_gene: .
CDR3nt: TGTGCCAGCAGCCGGGACACAGCACAGAATACGCAGTATTTT
CDR3aa: CASSRDTAQNTQYF

abundance: few
j_gene: TRBJ2-5
v_gene: TRBV6-1
d_gene: .
CDR3nt: TGTGCCAGCACCCAAAGGGGACACTCCCAAGAGACCCAGTACTTC
CDR3aa: CASTQRGHSQETQYF

abundance: .
j_gene: TRBJ2-7
v_gene: TRBV18
d_gene: .
CDR3nt: TGTGCCAGCTCACCAAGGTCTAGTTCGATCTACGAGCAGTACTTC
CDR3aa: CASSPRSSSIYEQYF

abundance: .
j_gene: TRBJ1-5
v_gene: TRBV7-2
d_gene: TRBD1
CDR3nt: TGTGCCAGCAGCCGGACAGGGGTGGGCAATCAGCCCCAGCATTTT
CDR3aa: CASSRTGVGNQPQHF

abundance: .
j_gene: TRBJ2-3
v_gene: TRBV28
d_gene: .
CDR3nt: TGTGCCAGCAACCAGGCTCCGGGACCCGGCCCAGATACGCAGTATTTT
CDR3aa: CASNQAPGPGPDTQYF

abundance: .
j_gene: TRBJ2-1
v_gene: TRBV18
d_gene: TRBD2
CDR3nt: TGTGCCGGCGGGCTAGCGGAGACCTACGAGCAGTTCTTC
CDR3aa: CAGGLAETYEQFF

abundance: once
j_gene: TRBJ1-1
v_gene: TRBV5-6
d_gene: TRBD1
CDR3nt: TGTGCCAGCAGCCTGGGACAGATGAACACTGAAGCTTTCTTT
CDR3aa: CASSLGQMNTEAFF

abundance: .
j_gene: TRBJ1-2
v_gene: TRBV5-6
d_gene: .
CDR3nt: TGTGCCAGCCACCGTGGAGGAGACGATGGCTACACCTTC
CDR3aa: CASHRGGDDGYTF

abundance: .
j_gene: TRBJ1-1
v_gene: TRBV6-1
d_gene: .
CDR3nt: TGTGCCAGCAGTGAAGCCCCAGGGGTGGGCACTGAAGCTTTCTTT
CDR3aa: CASSEAPGVGTEAFF

abundance: .
j_gene: TRBJ1-5
v_gene: TRBV7-2
d_gene: .
CDR3nt: TGTGCCAGCAGCCAAGGGACCTATCAGCCCCAGCATTTT
CDR3aa: CASSQGTYQPQHF

abundance: .
j_gene: TRBJ2-6
v_gene: TRBV9
d_gene: TRBD2
CDR3nt: TGTGCCAGCAGCGTAGGAGGTGGGACTAGCGGGAGGGCCAGTCCTGGGGCCAACGTCCTGACTTTC
CDR3aa: CASSVGGGTSGRASPGANVLTF

abundance: .
j_gene: TRBJ2-3
v_gene: TRBV19
d_gene: .
CDR3nt: TGTGCCAGTAGTATAATTCCCGCGACAGATACGCAGTATTTT
CDR3aa: CASSIIPATDTQYF

abundance: .
j_gene: TRBJ2-1
v_gene: TRBV28
d_gene: .
CDR3nt: TGTGCCAGCAGGTATGGTAGCGGCTCCTACAATGAGCAGTTCTTC
CDR3aa: CASRYGSGSYNEQFF

abundance: .
j_gene: TRBJ2-1
v_gene: TRBV2
d_gene: TRBD2
CDR3nt: TGTGCCAGCAGTGGACTAGCGAGAAATGAGCAGTTCTTC
CDR3aa: CASSGLARNEQFF

abundance: .
j_gene: TRBJ1-5
v_gene: TRBV2
d_gene: TRBD1
CDR3nt: TGTGCCAGCAACATCGACAGGGGGAGGGATCAGCCCCAGCATTTT
CDR3aa: CASNIDRGRDQPQHF

abundance: .
j_gene: TRBJ1-1
v_gene: TRBV7-9
d_gene: .
CDR3nt: TGTGCCAGCAGCTCCGAAGGGGCTCGGGCTGAAGCTTTCTTT
CDR3aa: CASSSEGARAEAFF

abundance: once
j_gene: TRBJ2-5
v_gene: TRBV9
d_gene: .
CDR3nt: TGTGCCAGCAGCGTAAGTTTCCAGGGAGAGACCCAGTACTTC
CDR3aa: CASSVSFQGETQYF

abundance: .
j_gene: TRBJ2-1
v_gene: TRBV14
d_gene: .
CDR3nt: TGTGCCAGCAGCCAGGGCGGAAGGGCAACTAGGGGCCCTTACAATGAGCAGTTCTTC
CDR3aa: CASSQGGRATRGPYNEQFF

abundance: .
j_gene: TRBJ2-6
v_gene: TRBV19
d_gene: TRBD1
CDR3nt: TGTGCCAGTAGTCCCACCGACAGGGCCTCTGGGGCCAACGTCCTGACTTTC
CDR3aa: CASSPTDRASGANVLTF

abundance: .
j_gene: TRBJ1-1
v_gene: TRBV28
d_gene: .
CDR3nt: TGTGCCAGCAGCCACTTCCGGGGGGCGCACACTGAAGCTTTCTTT
CDR3aa: CASSHFRGAHTEAFF

abundance: .
j_gene: TRBJ1-5
v_gene: TRBV6-1
d_gene: .
CDR3nt: TGTGCCAGCAGTGGGCAGGGCCCGTCATTCGGTCAGCCCCAGCATTTT
CDR3aa: CASSGQGPSFGQPQHF

abundance: .
j_gene: TRBJ2-1
v_gene: TRBV18
d_gene: .
CDR3nt: TGTGCCAGCTCCCAGAGACTAGACGATGAGCAGTTCTTC
CDR3aa: CASSQRLDDEQFF

abundance: .
j_gene: TRBJ2-7
v_gene: TRBV7-8
d_gene: TRBD2
CDR3nt: TGTGCCAGCAGCTTAAAAAGTCGTGGGCTAGCGGGAAGGTTGCACGGATACGAGCAGTACTTC
CDR3aa: CASSLKSRGLAGRLHGYEQYF

abundance: .
j_gene: TRBJ2-3
v_gene: TRBV18
d_gene: TRBD1
CDR3nt: TGTGCCAGCTCACCACGAAAGACAGGGGGCATAGATACGCAGTATTTT
CDR3aa: CASSPRKTGGIDTQYF

abundance: few
j_gene: TRBJ1-1
v_gene: TRBV2
d_gene: .
CDR3nt: TGTGCCAGCAGTAGAGGGGGGACCACTGAAGCTTTCTTT
CDR3aa: CASSRGGTTEAFF

abundance: .
j_gene: TRBJ1-3
v_gene: TRBV28
d_gene: .
CDR3nt: TGTGCCAGCAGTTTATCCGGGAGCACCATATATTTT
CDR3aa: CASSLSGSTIYF

abundance: .
j_gene: TRBJ2-1
v_gene: TRBV7-8
d_gene: .
CDR3nt: TGTGCCAGCAGCTTAGTCTGGGGGACTCCAGACTACAATGAGCAGTTCTTC
CDR3aa: CASSLVWGTPDYNEQFF

abundance: .
j_gene: TRBJ1-2
v_gene: TRBV6-5
d_gene: .
CDR3nt: TGTGCCAGCAGTTTCAACAGGGATGGCTACACCTTC
CDR3aa: CASSFNRDGYTF

abundance: .
j_gene: TRBJ2-5
v_gene: TRBV5-4
d_gene: .
CDR3nt: TGTGCCAGCAGATACACTACCCAAGAGACCCAGTACTTC
CDR3aa: CASRYTTQETQYF

abundance: .
j_gene: TRBJ2-7
v_gene: TRBV7-3
d_gene: TRBD1
CDR3nt: TGTGCCAGCAGCCCGGACAGGGGACACGAGCAGTACTTC
CDR3aa: CASSPDRGHEQYF

abundance: .
j_gene: TRBJ2-7
v_gene: TRBV7-9
d_gene: .
CDR3nt: TGTGCCAGCAGCTCAAGTTCGGGCTTTGGCGAGCAGTACTTC
CDR3aa: CASSSSSGFGEQYF

abundance: .
j_gene: TRBJ2-5
v_gene: TRBV7-9
d_gene: .
CDR3nt: TGTGCCAGCAGCTTAAGTGAGACCCAGTACTTC
CDR3aa: CASSLSETQYF

abundance: .
j_gene: TRBJ2-7
v_gene: TRBV13
d_gene: .
CDR3nt: TGTGCCAGCAGCTCCCAGCGGCTACCTCCCTACGAGCAGTACTTC
CDR3aa: CASSSQRLPPYEQYF

abundance: .
j_gene: TRBJ1-1
v_gene: TRBV28
d_gene: .
CDR3nt: TGTGCCAGCAGGGACCGGAACGGGGACCGCACTGAAGCTTTCTTT
CDR3aa: CASRDRNGDRTEAFF

abundance: .
j_gene: TRBJ2-5
v_gene: TRBV6-5
d_gene: TRBD2
CDR3nt: TGTGCCAGCAGTAATAGACTAGCGGGCACAGAGACCCAGTACTTC
CDR3aa: CASSNRLAGTETQYF

abundance: .
j_gene: TRBJ2-1
v_gene: TRBV5-4
d_gene: .
CDR3nt: TGTGCCAGCAGCTTGGAAGGGATTTCCTACAATGAGCAGTTCTTC
CDR3aa: CASSLEGISYNEQFF

abundance: .
j_gene: TRBJ2-1
v_gene: TRBV18
d_gene: .
CDR3nt: TGTGCCAGCTCCCTCGTGTCGGATGAGCAGTTCTTC
CDR3aa: CASSLVSDEQFF

abundance: .
j_gene: TRBJ2-7
v_gene: TRBV9
d_gene: .
CDR3nt: TGTGCCAGCAGCGTAGACGGAGACTACGAGCAGTACTTC
CDR3aa: CASSVDGDYEQYF

abundance: .
j_gene: TRBJ1-5
v_gene: TRBV21-1
d_gene: .
CDR3nt: TGTGCCAGCAGCCTCCTTCCCCCAGGATATCAGCCCCAGCATTTT
CDR3aa: CASSLLPPGYQPQHF

abundance: .
j_gene: TRBJ1-2
v_gene: TRBV15
d_gene: .
CDR3nt: TGTGCCACCAGCCCACGGGAGGGGGATGGCTACACCTTC
CDR3aa: CATSPREGDGYTF

abundance: .
j_gene: TRBJ2-7
v_gene: TRBV21-1
d_gene: .
CDR3nt: TGTGCCAGCAGCATTGTCCGGGCCAACGCCTACGAGCAGTACTTC
CDR3aa: CASSIVRANAYEQYF

abundance: few
j_gene: TRBJ2-2
v_gene: TRBV10-3
d_gene: .
CDR3nt: TGTGCCATCAGTGAGTCTGTTGAAGGGGAGCTGTTTTTT
CDR3aa: CAISESVEGELFF

abundance: .
j_gene: TRBJ2-1
v_gene: TRBV7-2
d_gene: TRBD2
CDR3nt: TGTGCCAGCAGCTTGACTAGCGGGAGGTTTAATGAGCAGTTCTTC
CDR3aa: CASSLTSGRFNEQFF

abundance: few
j_gene: TRBJ2-5
v_gene: TRBV2
d_gene: TRBD1
CDR3nt: TGTGCCATCCATTGGACAGGGGTAGGGACCCAGTACTTC
CDR3aa: CAIHWTGVGTQYF

abundance: .
j_gene: TRBJ2-1
v_gene: TRBV4-1
d_gene: TRBD2
CDR3nt: TGCGCCAGCAGCCTTCTGCCTAGCGGGAGGGCCAGGCCCTACAATGAGCAGTTCTTC
CDR3aa: CASSLLPSGRARPYNEQFF

abundance: .
j_gene: TRBJ1-3
v_gene: TRBV19
d_gene: .
CDR3nt: TGTGCCAGTAGTCCATTGACAGGCCGGATCTCTGGAAACACCATATATTTT
CDR3aa: CASSPLTGRISGNTIYF

abundance: .
j_gene: TRBJ1-3
v_gene: TRBV5-1
d_gene: .
CDR3nt: TGCGCCAGCAGCTTTGGAAACACCATATATTTT
CDR3aa: CASSFGNTIYF

abundance: .
j_gene: TRBJ2-5
v_gene: TRBV28
d_gene: TRBD1
CDR3nt: TGTGCCAGCAGTTTAACAGGGGCCGGAGAGACCCAGTACTTC
CDR3aa: CASSLTGAGETQYF

abundance: .
j_gene: TRBJ2-1
v_gene: TRBV28
d_gene: .
CDR3nt: TGTGCCAGCAGTTTGCTGGGGGCCGGAACGGGCGATGAGCAGTTCTTC
CDR3aa: CASSLLGAGTGDEQFF

abundance: .
j_gene: TRBJ2-5
v_gene: TRBV5-8
d_gene: .
CDR3nt: TGTGCCAGCAGCCATCGCGATGGGACCCAGTACTTC
CDR3aa: CASSHRDGTQYF

abundance: .
j_gene: TRBJ2-1
v_gene: TRBV19
d_gene: .
CDR3nt: TGTGCCAGTAGTAGTCTGGCCTACAATGAGCAGTTCTTC
CDR3aa: CASSSLAYNEQFF

abundance: .
j_gene: TRBJ2-7
v_gene: TRBV5-1
d_gene: .
CDR3nt: TGCGCCAGCGGGGTGGACGTCACCTACGAGCAGTACTTC
CDR3aa: CASGVDVTYEQYF

abundance: .
j_gene: TRBJ2-2
v_gene: TRBV10-1
d_gene: TRBD2
CDR3nt: TGCGCCAGCAGTGGAACGATAGCGGGTTCCACCGGGGAGCTGTTTTTT
CDR3aa: CASSGTIAGSTGELFF

abundance: .
j_gene: TRBJ1-4
v_gene: TRBV18
d_gene: TRBD1
CDR3nt: TGTGCCAGCTCACCACCTTCAGGGGGAGATGAAAAACTGTTTTTT
CDR3aa: CASSPPSGGDEKLFF

abundance: .
j_gene: TRBJ1-2
v_gene: TRBV6-6
d_gene: .
CDR3nt: TGTGCCAGCAGTGCCGCTTCGGGGACTGGCTACACCTTC
CDR3aa: CASSAASGTGYTF

abundance: .
j_gene: TRBJ2-1
v_gene: TRBV18
d_gene: .
CDR3nt: TGTGCCAGCTCACCTTCTTACAATGAGCAGTTCTTC
CDR3aa: CASSPSYNEQFF

abundance: .
j_gene: TRBJ2-2
v_gene: TRBV11-2
d_gene: .
CDR3nt: TGTGCCAGCAGCTCACTTAGGGGCAGAAGCACCGGGGAGCTGTTTTTT
CDR3aa: CASSSLRGRSTGELFF